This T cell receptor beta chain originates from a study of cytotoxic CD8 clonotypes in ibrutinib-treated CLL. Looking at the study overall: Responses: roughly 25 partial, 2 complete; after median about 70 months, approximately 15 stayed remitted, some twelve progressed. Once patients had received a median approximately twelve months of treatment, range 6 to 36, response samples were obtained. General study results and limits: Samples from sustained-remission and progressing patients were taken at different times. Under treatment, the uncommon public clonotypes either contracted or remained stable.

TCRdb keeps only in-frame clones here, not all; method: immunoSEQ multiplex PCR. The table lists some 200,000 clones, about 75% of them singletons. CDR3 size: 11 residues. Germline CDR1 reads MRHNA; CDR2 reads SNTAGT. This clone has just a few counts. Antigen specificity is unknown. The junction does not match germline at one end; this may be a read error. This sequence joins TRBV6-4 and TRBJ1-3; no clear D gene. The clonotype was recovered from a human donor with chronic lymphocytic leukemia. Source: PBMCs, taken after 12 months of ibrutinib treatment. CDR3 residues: CASSDGRAVHF. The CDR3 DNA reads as TGTGCCAGCAGTGACGGGAGGGCTGTGCATTTT.